Each of the 12 T cell receptor beta chains below was sequenced from the same sample in a study of T cells in Graves' hyperthyroidism and ophthalmopathy. The CDR3 regions of TCR beta were amplified from RNA transcripts. An initial round of RT-PCR targeting the TCR CDR3 relied on the HTBI primer set. TCRdb passed the multiplex PCR reads through MiXCR, listing each CDR3 protein once. The sample holds about 500,000 distinct CDR3 sequences; approximately 15% are singletons and the top ten take around 18%. Sequencing used blood. These receptors were taken from a woman aged 18-29 years with Graves' hyperthyroidism.

This clonotype was observed a few times. This chain uses TRBV5-1 with TRBJ1-1, with unresolved D. This CDR3 spans 13 amino acids. Per the germline V gene, CDR1 is SGHRS and CDR2 is YFSETQ. The ends were cut back, 1 base at V and 3 bases at J, with 7 bases in the middle. The CDR3 spells CASSLNRDTEAFF. CDR3 coding DNA: TGCGCCAGCAGCTTGAACCGGGACACTGAAGCTTTCTTT.

This chain links TRBV6-1 with TRBJ1-5, with a tentative D call TRBD1 (5 bases). Germline V gene lookup returns CDR1 MNHNS and CDR2 SASEGT. Trimming left V 7 bases short and J 0 bases short, with 13 bases between. This CDR3 is built from 15 residues. CDR3 in amino acids: CASMEGSYSNQPQHF. CDR3 DNA: TGTGCCAGCATGGAGGGGAGTTATAGCAATCAGCCCCAGCATTTT.

CDR3 sequence (DNA): TGCGCCAGCAGCTTGGCCGGAAGCGGCTGGGAAGAGCAGTACTTC. Encoded protein: CASSLAGSGWEEQYF. The J gene is TRBJ2-7, the V gene TRBV5-1, with a weak D call TRBD2 (5 bases). Germline loops: CDR1 SGHRS, CDR2 YFSETQ. The length of the CDR3 is 15 residues. V dropped 0 bases and J dropped 7 bases, with 17 bases sitting between them.

V usage is TRBV15 and J usage is TRBJ1-5, with D perhaps TRBD1 (6 bases). This CDR3 has 15 amino acids. Trimming pared 1 base from V and 0 bases from J, leaving 7 bases between. The germline V gene has CDR1 LNHNV and CDR2 YYDKDF (reference sequence). The CDR3 DNA reads TGTGCCACCAGCAGAGTACAGGGTAGCAATCAGCCCCAGCATTTT. Translated: CATSRVQGSNQPQHF.

This clonotype was detected only a few times. V gene TRBV7-2 combines with J gene TRBJ1-5; D is undetermined. This CDR3 region has 12 residues. V was clipped by 1 base and J by 5 bases, with 3 bases between them. Per germline, CDR1 SGHTA and CDR2 FQGNSA. Written as DNA, the CDR3 is TGTGCCAGCAGCTTAGACGATCAGCCCCAGCATTTT. Amino acids: CASSLDDQPQHF.

The table lists this clonotype with a few counts. This chain connects TRBV7-2 to TRBJ2-7; TRBD2 aligns across 9 bases. Germline V gives CDR1 SGHTA, CDR2 FQGNSA. The CDR3 extends over 16 amino acids. The junction had 9 bases not matched to a gene; V was cut back by 5 bases and J by 1 base. For the CDR3, the DNA is TGTGCCAGCAGCGCAAAAGGACTAGCGACTTCCTACGAGCAGTACTTC. The encoded protein is CASSAKGLATSYEQYF.

This clonotype has ten or more counts. This chain joins TRBV19 and TRBJ2-7; D is tentatively TRBD1 or TRBD2 (5 bases each). From germline, CDR1 is LNHDA and CDR2 SQIVND (reference sequence). V was shortened by 4 bases and J by 3 bases, with 10 bases between the two germline ends. CDR3 size: 13 residues. In DNA, the CDR3 is TGTGCCAGTAGTAGGGGAGACAGCTACGAGCAGTACTTC. It yields the protein CASSRGDSYEQYF.

A note on this clonotype: This may come from a read error, since a much larger clone is one base off. V gene TRBV20-1 combines with J gene TRBJ2-1; 8 bases are a match to TRBD2. The germline V gene has CDR1 DFQATT and CDR2 SNEGSKA (reference sequence). The CDR3 extends over 17 amino acids. The CDR3 sequence: CSASRTLAGSSYYEQFF. As DNA, the CDR3 is TGCAGTGCTAGTCGTACTCTAGCGGGCAGCTCCTACTATGAGCAGTTCTTC.

To note about this clonotype: A junction boundary mismatches the germline segment, possibly from a read error. The V gene is TRBV2, the J gene TRBJ2-5; 8 bases match TRBD2. The germline gives CDR1 SNHLY, CDR2 FYNNEI. CDR3 length: 15 residues. This CDR3 reads CASNSPGGGQEAQYF. The CDR3 DNA reads as TGTGCCAGCAACTCCCCCGGGGGGGGGCAAGAGGCCCAGTACTTC. Full variable domain (rest looked up from reference TRBV2 and TRBJ2-5): EPEVTQTPSHQVTQMGQEVILRCVPISNHLYFYWYRQILGQKVEFLVSFYNNEISEKSEIFDDQFSVERPDGSNFTLKIRSTKLEDSAMYFCASNSPGGGQEAQYFGPGTRLLVL.

This clonotype occurred a few times. The V gene is TRBV5-1, the J gene TRBJ2-7; possibly TRBD1 for D (5 bases). The germline gives CDR1 SGHRS, CDR2 YFSETQ. V lost 4 bases, J lost 6 bases, and 23 bases lay in between. There are 16 residues in the CDR3. The CDR3 reads CASSLTAPIGASEQYF. The CDR3, as DNA: TGCGCCAGCAGCCTAACCGCCCCGATAGGGGCCAGCGAGCAGTACTTC.

The rearrangement links TRBV4-1 to TRBJ1-1; D unclear. This CDR3 has 13 amino acids. V was cut by 5 bases and J by 2 bases, with 9 bases left in between. The germline V gene encodes CDR1 MGHRA and CDR2 YSYEKL. CDR3 sequence: CASSKDPNTEAFF. The CDR3 DNA reads as TGCGCCAGCAGCAAGGACCCAAACACTGAAGCTTTCTTT.

This clonotype was seen ten or more times. The gene calls are TRBV20-1 and TRBJ2-3; the match to TRBD2 covers 14 bases. The CDR3 sequence is 20 residues long. Unmatched junction bases numbered 16, after V lost 2 bases and J lost 3 bases. The germline V gene encodes CDR1 DFQATT and CDR2 SNEGSKA (reference sequence). This chain's CDR3 is CSARTSETSGRARRTDTQYF. The CDR3 nucleotides read TGCAGTGCTAGAACCTCCGAGACTAGCGGGAGGGCACGCAGAACAGATACGCAGTATTTT.